The source of this TCR beta chain is a study of cytomegalovirus exposure and HLA in healthy donors (dated by TCRdb to the late 2010s). About the study as a whole: A later analysis indicated that the 100 to 150 validation repertoires were generated on the platform also employed for the roughly 730 repertoires of the first cohort. The study aimed to test whether signatures of past pathogen exposure could be identified by cataloging public T cell receptors. Along with the approximately 650-subject first cohort, a separate validation cohort of over 90 different subjects was used. High-throughput TCR immunosequencing, statistical association of individual TCRs with disease status, and machine learning were combined to predict cytomegalovirus infection status.

Spanning cysteine to phenylalanine, the CDR3 consists of 17 amino acids. Only the CDR3 part of the read is kept: 51 bases, read in frame from the first base. V is pruned by 4 bases and J by 2 bases, leaving 10 bases of the junction without a gene match. CDR1 and CDR2 are drawn from the germline V gene: SGHVS, FNYEAQ. Points on this clone: It lacks a known antigen. Base qualities are missing; no much larger clone stands one base away.

The donors belonged to the validation cohort of roughly 120 subjects, which was separate from the roughly 670-subject first cohort. Receptor libraries were prepared by the immunoSEQ multiplex PCR assay. Regarding the original processing steps: To diagnose cytomegalovirus status from the catalog of TCR beta chain sequences, a statistical classification framework was built. Sourced from immuneACCESS, this table was stored by TCRdb with only in-frame sequences that have V and J called. A share of the clones is absent; for the studies checked, an unresolved V gene accounts for under half, and the remainder has no known explanation. The V and J calls and the clone size are those of that table, but D and trimming were determined from the DNA. For this sample there are roughly 56,000 clones; roughly 89% appear just once. Around 15% of the sample goes to the ten largest clones. Broad study findings and their caveats: The study gave a list of more than 150 TCR beta chains associated with cytomegalovirus. A few of the identified cytomegalovirus-associated TCR beta chains were confirmed in vitro to be specific for cytomegalovirus antigens. A later analysis found that TCRs clustered in the first cohort also tended to co-occur in the 120 validation repertoires, with more than 90% of cluster scores above 0. In both the original and validation cohorts, the classifier was reported to diagnose cytomegalovirus status with high specificity and sensitivity. A later analysis had no HLA typing for the validation cohort, so co-occurrence there was scored across all 120 or so repertoires. The authors suggested that the approach could potentially be extended to other disease states and immunological phenotypes. Most TCR sequences were observed very rarely across donors, whereas some public TCRs were present in many individuals.

The source material was PBMCs. The TCR was taken from a woman aged 18-29 years in good health and CMV-seronegative. The rearrangement combines TRBV7-6 with TRBJ2-1, with 8 junctional bases fitting TRBD2. The CDR3 protein is CASSSMYAGGTYNEQFF. The DNA sequence follows: TGTGCCAGCAGCTCAATGTACGCGGGGGGCACCTACAATGAGCAGTTCTTC. Full variable domain (CDR3 extended with the reference TRBV7-6 and TRBJ2-1 proteins): GAGVSQSPRYKVTKRGQDVALRCDPISGHVSLYWYRQALGQGPEFLTYFNYEAQQDKSGLPNDRFSAERPEGSISTLTIQRTEQRDSAMYRCASSSMYAGGTYNEQFFGPGTRLTVL.